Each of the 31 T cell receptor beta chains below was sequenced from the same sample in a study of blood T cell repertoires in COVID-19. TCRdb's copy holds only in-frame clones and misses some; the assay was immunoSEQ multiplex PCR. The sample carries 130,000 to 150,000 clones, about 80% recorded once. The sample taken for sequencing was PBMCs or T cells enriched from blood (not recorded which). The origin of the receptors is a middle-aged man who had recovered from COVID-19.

The CDR3 bases are TGTGCCTGGAGTGTACCAGGACTTACGCAGTATTTT. Its protein product is CAWSVPGLTQYF. This chain connects TRBV30 to TRBJ2-3; D is perhaps TRBD2 (5 bases). The V gene's germline CDR1 is GTSNPN and CDR2 SVGIG (reference sequence). The CDR3 length is 12 residues. Trimming took 0 bases from V and 8 from J, leaving 9 bases between them.

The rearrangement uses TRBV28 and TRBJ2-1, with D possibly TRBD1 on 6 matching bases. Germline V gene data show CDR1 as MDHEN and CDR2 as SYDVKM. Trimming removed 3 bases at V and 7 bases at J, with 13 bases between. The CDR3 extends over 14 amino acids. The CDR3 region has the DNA TGTGCCAGCAGTTTGCCGCTGGGGGCGAATGAGCAGTTCTTC. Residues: CASSLPLGANEQFF.

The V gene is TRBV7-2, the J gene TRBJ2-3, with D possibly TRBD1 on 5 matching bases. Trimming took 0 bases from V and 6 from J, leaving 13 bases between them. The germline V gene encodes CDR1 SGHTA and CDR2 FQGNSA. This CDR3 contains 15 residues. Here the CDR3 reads CASSLATFRGDTQYF. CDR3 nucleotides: TGTGCCAGCAGCTTAGCGACTTTTAGGGGTGATACGCAGTATTTT. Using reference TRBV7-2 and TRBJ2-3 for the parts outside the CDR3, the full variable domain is GAGVSQSPSNKVTEKGKDVELRCDPISGHTALYWYRQSLGQGLEFLIYFQGNSAPDKSGLPSDRFSAERTGGSVSTLTIQRTQQEDSAVYLCASSLATFRGDTQYFGPGTRLTVL.

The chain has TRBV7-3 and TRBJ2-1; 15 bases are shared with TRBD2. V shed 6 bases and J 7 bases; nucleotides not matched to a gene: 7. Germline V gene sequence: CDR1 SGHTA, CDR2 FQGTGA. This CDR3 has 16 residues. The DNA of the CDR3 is TGTGCCAGCAGTCGGACTAGCGGGGGGGCCCGGAATGAGCAGTTCTTC. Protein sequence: CASSRTSGGARNEQFF.

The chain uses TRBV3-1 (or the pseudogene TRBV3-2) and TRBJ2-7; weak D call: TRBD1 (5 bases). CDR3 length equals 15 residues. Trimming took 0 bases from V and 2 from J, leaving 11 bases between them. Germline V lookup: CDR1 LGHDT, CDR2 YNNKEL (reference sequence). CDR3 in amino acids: CASSQEGLGAYEQYF. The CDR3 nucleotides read TGTGCCAGCAGCCAAGAGGGGCTAGGGGCCTACGAGCAGTACTTC.

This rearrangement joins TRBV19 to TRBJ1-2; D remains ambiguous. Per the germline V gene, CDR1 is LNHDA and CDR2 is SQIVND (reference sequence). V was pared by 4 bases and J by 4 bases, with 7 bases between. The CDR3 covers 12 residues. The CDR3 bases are TGTGCCAGTAGTAGGAGTTCCTATGGCTACACCTTC. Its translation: CASSRSSYGYTF.

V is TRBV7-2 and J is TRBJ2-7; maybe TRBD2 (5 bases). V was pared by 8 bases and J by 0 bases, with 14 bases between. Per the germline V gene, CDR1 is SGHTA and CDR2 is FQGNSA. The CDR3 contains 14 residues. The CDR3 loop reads CASGKSGSSYEQYF. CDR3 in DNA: TGTGCCAGCGGAAAATCGGGGAGCTCCTACGAGCAGTACTTC.

The CDR3 coding sequence is TGTGCCAGCAGCCCGTCTCTAGCGGGGAGATACAATGAGCAGTTCTTC. This gives the protein CASSPSLAGRYNEQFF. The gene calls are TRBV7-3 and TRBJ2-1; the match to TRBD2 covers 9 bases. Trimming at V came to 5 bases and at J to 4 bases, leaving 9 bases not matched to a gene. Germline assignment: CDR1 SGHTA and CDR2 FQGTGA. The CDR3 length is 16 residues.

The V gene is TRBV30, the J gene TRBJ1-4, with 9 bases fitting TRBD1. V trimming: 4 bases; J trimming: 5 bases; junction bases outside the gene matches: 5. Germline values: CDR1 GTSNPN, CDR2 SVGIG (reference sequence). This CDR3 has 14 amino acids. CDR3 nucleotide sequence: TGTGCCTGGACCCGACAGGGGGGAAATGAAAAACTGTTTTTT. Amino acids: CAWTRQGGNEKLFF.

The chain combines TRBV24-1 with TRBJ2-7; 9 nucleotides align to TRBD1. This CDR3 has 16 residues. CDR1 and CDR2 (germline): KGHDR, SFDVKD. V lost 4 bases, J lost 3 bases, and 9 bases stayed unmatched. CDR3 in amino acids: CATSDPGTGLGYEQYF. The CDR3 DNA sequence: TGTGCCACCAGTGACCCCGGGACAGGGTTAGGCTACGAGCAGTACTTC.

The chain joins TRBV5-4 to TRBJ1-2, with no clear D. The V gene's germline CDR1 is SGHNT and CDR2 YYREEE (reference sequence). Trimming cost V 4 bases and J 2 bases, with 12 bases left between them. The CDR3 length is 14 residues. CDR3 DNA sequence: TGTGCCAGCAGCACACGGCCGGGGAACTATGGCTACACCTTC. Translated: CASSTRPGNYGYTF.

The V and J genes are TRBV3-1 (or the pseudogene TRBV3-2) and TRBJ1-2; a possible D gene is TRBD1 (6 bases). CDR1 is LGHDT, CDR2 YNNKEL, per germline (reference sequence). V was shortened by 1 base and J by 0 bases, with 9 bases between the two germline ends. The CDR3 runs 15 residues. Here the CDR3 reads CASSQAGQTNYGYTF. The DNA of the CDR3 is TGTGCCAGCAGCCAAGCAGGACAGACTAACTATGGCTACACCTTC.

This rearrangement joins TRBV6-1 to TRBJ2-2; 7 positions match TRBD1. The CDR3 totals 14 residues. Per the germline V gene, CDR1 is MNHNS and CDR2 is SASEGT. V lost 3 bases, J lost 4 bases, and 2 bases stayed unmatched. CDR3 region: CASSDYRGTGELFF. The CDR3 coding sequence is TGTGCCAGCAGTGATTACAGGGGCACCGGGGAGCTGTTTTTT.

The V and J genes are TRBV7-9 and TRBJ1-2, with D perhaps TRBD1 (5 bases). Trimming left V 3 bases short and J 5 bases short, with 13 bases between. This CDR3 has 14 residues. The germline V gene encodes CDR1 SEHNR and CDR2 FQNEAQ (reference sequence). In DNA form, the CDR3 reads TGTGCCAGCAGCTTGCCAGGGTTTGGGTATGGCTACACCTTC. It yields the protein CASSLPGFGYGYTF.

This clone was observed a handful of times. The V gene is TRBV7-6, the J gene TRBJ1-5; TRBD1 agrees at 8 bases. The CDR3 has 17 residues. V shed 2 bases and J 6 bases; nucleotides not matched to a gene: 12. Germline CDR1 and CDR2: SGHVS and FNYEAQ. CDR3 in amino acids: CASSLTPGGRSVQPQHF. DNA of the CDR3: TGTGCCAGCAGCTTAACCCCAGGGGGCAGAAGTGTTCAGCCCCAGCATTTT.

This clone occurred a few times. Here the CDR3 reads CASSTGLAGGHDEQYF. The DNA of the CDR3 is TGTGCCAGTAGCACGGGACTAGCGGGGGGGCACGACGAGCAGTACTTC. This chain uses TRBV19 with TRBJ2-7, with 16 nucleotides matching TRBD2. Germline V lookup: CDR1 LNHDA, CDR2 SQIVND (reference sequence). V gave up 6 bases and J gave up 5 bases; unmatched junction bases: 7. The CDR3 extends over 16 amino acids.

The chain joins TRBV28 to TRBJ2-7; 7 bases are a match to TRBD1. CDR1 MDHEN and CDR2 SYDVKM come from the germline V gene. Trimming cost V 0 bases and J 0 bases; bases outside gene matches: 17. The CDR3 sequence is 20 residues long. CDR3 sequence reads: CASSLWMRTNRGISSYEQYF. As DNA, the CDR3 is TGTGCCAGCAGTTTATGGATGCGAACAAACAGGGGTATAAGCTCCTACGAGCAGTACTTC.

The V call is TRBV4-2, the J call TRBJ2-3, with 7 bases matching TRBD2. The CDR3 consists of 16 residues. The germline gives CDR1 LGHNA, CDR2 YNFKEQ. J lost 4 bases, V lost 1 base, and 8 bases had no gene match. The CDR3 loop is CASSQAGLEIADTQYF. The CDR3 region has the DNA TGTGCCAGCAGCCAAGCCGGACTAGAGATCGCAGATACGCAGTATTTT.

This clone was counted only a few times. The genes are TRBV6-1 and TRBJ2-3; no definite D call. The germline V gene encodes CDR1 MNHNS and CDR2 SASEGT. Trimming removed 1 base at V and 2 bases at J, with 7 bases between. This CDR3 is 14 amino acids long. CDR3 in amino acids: CASSEGRATDTQYF. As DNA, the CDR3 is TGTGCCAGCAGTGAAGGGAGAGCCACAGATACGCAGTATTTT.

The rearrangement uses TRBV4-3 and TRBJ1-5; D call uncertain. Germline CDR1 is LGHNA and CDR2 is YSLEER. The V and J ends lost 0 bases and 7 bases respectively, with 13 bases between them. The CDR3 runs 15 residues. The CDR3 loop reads CASSQDFGRGQPQHF. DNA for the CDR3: TGCGCCAGCAGCCAAGATTTCGGCCGCGGGCAGCCCCAGCATTTT.

The CDR3 bases are TGCAGCGTTGATACAGCTGGAAACACCATATATTTT. Encoded protein: CSVDTAGNTIYF. The gene calls are TRBV29-1 and TRBJ1-3, with D uncertain. V lost 3 bases, J lost 2 bases, and 5 bases lay in between. Looked up from germline, CDR1 is SQVTM and CDR2 is ANQGSEA. The CDR3 consists of 12 residues.

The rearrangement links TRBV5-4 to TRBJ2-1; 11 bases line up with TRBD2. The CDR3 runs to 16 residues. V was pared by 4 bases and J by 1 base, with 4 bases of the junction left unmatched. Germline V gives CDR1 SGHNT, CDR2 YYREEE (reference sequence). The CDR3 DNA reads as TGTGCCAGCAGCCCGCGACTAGCGGGGTCCTACAATGAGCAGTTCTTC. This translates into CASSPRLAGSYNEQFF. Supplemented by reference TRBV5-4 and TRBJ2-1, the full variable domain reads ETGVTQSPTHLIKTRGQQVTLRCSSQSGHNTVSWYQQALGQGPQFIFQYYREEENGRGNFPPRFSGLQFPNYSSELNVNALELDDSALYLCASSPRLAGSYNEQFFGPGTRLTVL.

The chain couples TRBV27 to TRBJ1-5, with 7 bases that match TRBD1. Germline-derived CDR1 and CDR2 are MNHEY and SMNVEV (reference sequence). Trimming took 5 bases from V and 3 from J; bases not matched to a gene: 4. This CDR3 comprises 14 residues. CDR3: CASSGDRVNQPQHF. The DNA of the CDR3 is TGTGCCAGCAGTGGGGACAGAGTCAATCAGCCCCAGCATTTT.

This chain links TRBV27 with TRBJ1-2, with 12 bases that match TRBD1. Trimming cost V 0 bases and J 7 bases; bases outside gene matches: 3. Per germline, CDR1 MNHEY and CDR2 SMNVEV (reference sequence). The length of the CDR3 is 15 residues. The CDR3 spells CASSLSGTGGGGYTF. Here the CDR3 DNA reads TGTGCCAGCAGTTTATCTGGGACAGGGGGCGGTGGCTACACCTTC.

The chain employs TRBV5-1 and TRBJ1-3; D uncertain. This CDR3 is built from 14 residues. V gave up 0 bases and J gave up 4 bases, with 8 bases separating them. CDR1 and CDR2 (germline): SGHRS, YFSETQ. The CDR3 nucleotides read TGCGCCAGCAGCTTGGACAACAAAGGAAACACCATATATTTT. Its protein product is CASSLDNKGNTIYF.

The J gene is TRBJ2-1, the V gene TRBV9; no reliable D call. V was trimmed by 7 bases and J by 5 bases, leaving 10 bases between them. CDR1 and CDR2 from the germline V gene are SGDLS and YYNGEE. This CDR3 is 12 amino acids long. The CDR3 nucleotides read TGTGCCAGCGGAGTCCCGGACAATGAGCAGTTCTTC. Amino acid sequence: CASGVPDNEQFF. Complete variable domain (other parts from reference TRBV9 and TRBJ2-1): DSGVTQTPKHLITATGQRVTLRCSPRSGDLSVYWYQQSLDQGLQFLIQYYNGEERAKGNILERFSAQQFPDLHSELNLSSLELGDSALYFCASGVPDNEQFFGPGTRLTVL.

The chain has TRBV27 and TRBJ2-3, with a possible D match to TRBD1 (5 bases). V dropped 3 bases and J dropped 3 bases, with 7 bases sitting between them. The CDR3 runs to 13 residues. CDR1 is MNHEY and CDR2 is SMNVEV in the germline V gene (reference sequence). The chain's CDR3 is CASSLGLTDTQYF. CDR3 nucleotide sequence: TGTGCCAGCAGTTTGGGGCTTACAGATACGCAGTATTTT.

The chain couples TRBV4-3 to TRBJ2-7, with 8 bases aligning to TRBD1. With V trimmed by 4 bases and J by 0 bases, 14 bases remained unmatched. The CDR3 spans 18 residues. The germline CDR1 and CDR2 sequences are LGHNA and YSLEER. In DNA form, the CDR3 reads TGCGCCAGCAGCCGCGGACAGGGTGTTACATTTTCCTCCTACGAGCAGTACTTC. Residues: CASSRGQGVTFSSYEQYF.

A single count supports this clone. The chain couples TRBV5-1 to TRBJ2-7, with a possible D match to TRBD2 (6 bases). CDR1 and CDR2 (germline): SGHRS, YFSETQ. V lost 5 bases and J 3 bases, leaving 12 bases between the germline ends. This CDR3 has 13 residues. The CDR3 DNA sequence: TGCGCCAGCAGATGGGACTTGTTCTACGAGCAGTACTTC. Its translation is CASRWDLFYEQYF.

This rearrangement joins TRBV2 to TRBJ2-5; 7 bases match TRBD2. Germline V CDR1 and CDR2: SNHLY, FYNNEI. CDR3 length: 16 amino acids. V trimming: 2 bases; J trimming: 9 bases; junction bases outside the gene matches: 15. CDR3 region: CASSEIASGDVGAQYF. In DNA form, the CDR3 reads TGTGCCAGCAGTGAAATCGCTAGCGGTGACGTGGGGGCCCAGTACTTC.

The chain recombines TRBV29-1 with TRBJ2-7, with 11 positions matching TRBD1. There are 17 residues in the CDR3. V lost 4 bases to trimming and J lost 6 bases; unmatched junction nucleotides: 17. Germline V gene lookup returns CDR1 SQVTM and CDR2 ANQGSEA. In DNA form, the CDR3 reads TGCAGCGTTGGGTCCGGACAGGGGGCGGTAAGGGGTGGCGAGCAGTACTTC. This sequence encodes CSVGSGQGAVRGGEQYF.